Described below is a single TCR beta chain sequence and its context. What it recognizes is unknown. RNA transcripts served as the template for amplifying TCR beta CDR3 regions. The HTBI primer set drove a first-round RT-PCR of the TCR CDR3. TCRdb re-called the multiplex PCR reads with MiXCR, one entry per CDR3 protein. The table lists about 550,000 distinct CDR3 sequences, under 25% of them singletons. This CDR3 spans 14 amino acids. V was clipped by 1 base and J by 7 bases, with 10 bases between them. Germline CDR1 and CDR2: LNHDA and SQIVND (reference sequence). The data are from a study of T cells in Graves' hyperthyroidism and ophthalmopathy. Study background: Pretreatment peripheral blood was obtained at initial diagnosis. Study-wide points: Researchers report that a 13 V-J model separated ophthalmopathy from stable hyperthyroidism.

The clonotype was recovered from a man younger than 35 with Graves' hyperthyroidism. V usage is TRBV19 and J usage is TRBJ2-2, with D possibly matching TRBD1 (5 bases). Sequencing input: blood. CDR3 amino acids: CASSIGQQVGELFF. The CDR3 DNA follows: TGTGCCAGTAGTATAGGGCAACAGGTCGGGGAGCTGTTTTTT.